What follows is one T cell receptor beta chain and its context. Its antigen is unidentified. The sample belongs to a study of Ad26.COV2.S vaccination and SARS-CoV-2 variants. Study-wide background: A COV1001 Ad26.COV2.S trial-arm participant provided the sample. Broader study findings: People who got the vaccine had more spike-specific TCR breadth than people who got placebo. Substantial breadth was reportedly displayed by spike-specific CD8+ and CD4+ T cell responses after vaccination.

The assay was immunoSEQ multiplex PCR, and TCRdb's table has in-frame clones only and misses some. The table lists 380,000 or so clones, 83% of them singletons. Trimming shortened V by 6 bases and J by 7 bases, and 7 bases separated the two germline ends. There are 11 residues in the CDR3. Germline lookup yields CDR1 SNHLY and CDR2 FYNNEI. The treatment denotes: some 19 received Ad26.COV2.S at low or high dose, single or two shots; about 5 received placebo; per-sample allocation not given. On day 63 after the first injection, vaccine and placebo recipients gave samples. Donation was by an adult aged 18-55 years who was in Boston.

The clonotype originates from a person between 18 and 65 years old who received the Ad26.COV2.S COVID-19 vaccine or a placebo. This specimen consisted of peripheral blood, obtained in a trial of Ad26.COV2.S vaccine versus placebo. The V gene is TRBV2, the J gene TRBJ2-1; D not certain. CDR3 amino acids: CASRGWNEQFF. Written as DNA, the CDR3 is TGTGCCAGCAGAGGGTGGAATGAGCAGTTCTTC.